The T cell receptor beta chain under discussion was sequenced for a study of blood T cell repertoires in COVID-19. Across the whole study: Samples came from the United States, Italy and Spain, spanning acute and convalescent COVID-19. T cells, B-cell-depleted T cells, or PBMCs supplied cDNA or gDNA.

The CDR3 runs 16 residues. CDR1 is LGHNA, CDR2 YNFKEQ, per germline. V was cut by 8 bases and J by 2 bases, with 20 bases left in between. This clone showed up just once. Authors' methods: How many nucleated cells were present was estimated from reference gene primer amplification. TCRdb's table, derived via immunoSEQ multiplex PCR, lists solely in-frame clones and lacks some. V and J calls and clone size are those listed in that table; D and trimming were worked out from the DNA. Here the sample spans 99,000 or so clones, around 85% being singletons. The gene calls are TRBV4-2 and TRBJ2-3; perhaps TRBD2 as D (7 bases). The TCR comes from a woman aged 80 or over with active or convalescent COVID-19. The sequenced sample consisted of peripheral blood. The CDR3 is CASSDGGRGDTDTQYF. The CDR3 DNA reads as TGTGCCAGCTCTGATGGAGGGAGGGGGGACACAGATACGCAGTATTTT.